Following are 24 T cell receptor beta chains from one sample sequenced in a study of blood T cell repertoires in COVID-19. Sequencing was performed with immunoSEQ multiplex PCR; in TCRdb, only in-frame clones are kept and a portion is missing. The sample has a few hundred thousand clones, approximately 90% seen once. Sequenced: peripheral blood. The receptors were gathered from a man over 45 with acute or convalescent COVID-19.

CDR3 nucleotide sequence: TGTGCCAGTAGTATCGGAGGAACCTTATACGAGCAGTACTTC. Translation: CASSIGGTLYEQYF. This chain connects TRBV19 to TRBJ2-7; possible D gene TRBD2, 5 bases. This CDR3 region has 14 residues. With 3 bases removed from V and 4 bases from J, the gap between germline ends came to 13 bases. Looked up from germline, CDR1 is LNHDA and CDR2 is SQIVND (reference sequence).

The genes are TRBV7-2 and TRBJ1-1, with D uncertain. Per the germline V gene, CDR1 is SGHTA and CDR2 is FQGNSA. Trimming shortened V by 2 bases and J by 0 bases, and 7 bases separated the two germline ends. The CDR3 contains 14 residues. The CDR3 sequence is CASSLQTMNTEAFF. The CDR3 DNA is TGTGCCAGCAGCTTACAGACAATGAACACTGAAGCTTTCTTT.

V usage is TRBV19 and J usage is TRBJ2-7, with TRBD1 matching over 9 bases. Germline V gene data show CDR1 as LNHDA and CDR2 as SQIVND (reference sequence). V lost 8 bases to trimming and J lost 5 bases; unmatched junction nucleotides: 10. This CDR3 has 14 residues. CDR3 nucleotide sequence: TGTGCCAGTCGCCCCCGAGGACAGGGGAACGAGCAGTACTTC. It is translated as CASRPRGQGNEQYF. The whole variable domain, filled in from reference TRBV19 and TRBJ2-7, reads DGGITQSPKYLFRKEGQNVTLSCEQNLNHDAMYWYRQDPGQGLRLIYYSQIVNDFQKGDIAEGYSVSREKKESFPLTVTSAQKNPTAFYLCASRPRGQGNEQYFGPGTRLTVT.

This clone was seen only once. The chain uses TRBV3-1 (or the pseudogene TRBV3-2) and TRBJ2-1; D is uncertain. V was cut by 4 bases and J by 6 bases, with 16 bases left in between. The CDR3 runs to 15 residues. CDR1 is LGHDT and CDR2 is YNNKEL in the germline V gene (reference sequence). Written as DNA, the CDR3 is TGTGCCAGCAGCCCCAGGAAGATCCTAAGCAATGAGCAGTTCTTC. Encoded protein: CASSPRKILSNEQFF.

This chain uses TRBV5-5 with TRBJ2-7; perhaps TRBD1 as D (6 bases). This CDR3 comprises 13 residues. Looked up from germline, CDR1 is SGHKS and CDR2 is YYEKEE (reference sequence). Trimming removed 1 base from V and 5 bases from J, with 10 bases in between. In nucleotides, the CDR3 is TGTGCCAGCAGCTTGTTGGCAGGGGACGAGCAGTACTTC. Amino acid sequence: CASSLLAGDEQYF.

Notes on this clone: This could be a read error, since a much larger clone is one nucleotide away. The V gene is TRBV10-2, the J gene TRBJ2-1; D possibly corresponds to TRBD1 (6 bases). This CDR3 is 15 amino acids long. The germline V and J ends were trimmed by 2 bases and 0 bases, with 8 bases remaining between them. From germline, CDR1 is WSHSY and CDR2 SAAADI. CDR3 region: CASSEDRSSYNEQFF. Here the CDR3 DNA reads TGCGCCAGCAGTGAGGACAGGAGCTCCTACAATGAGCAGTTCTTC.

The V call is TRBV7-9, the J call TRBJ2-1, with 9 bases matching TRBD1. This CDR3 has 14 amino acids. Germline V gives CDR1 SEHNR, CDR2 FQNEAQ (reference sequence). V shed 1 base, J shed 7 bases, and the junction held 2 bases outside the gene matches. CDR3 amino acids: CASSLEGTGNEQFF. In nucleotides, the CDR3 is TGTGCCAGCAGCTTAGAGGGGACAGGGAATGAGCAGTTCTTC.

The chain employs TRBV14 and TRBJ2-7; 7 nucleotides match TRBD1. Germline CDR1 reads SGHDN; CDR2 reads FVKESK. There are 15 residues in the CDR3. J was trimmed by 6 bases and V by 1 base; bases with no gene match: 9. The CDR3 sequence is CASSQGVGGWFEQYF. CDR3 sequence (DNA): TGTGCCAGCAGCCAAGGGGTAGGGGGCTGGTTCGAGCAGTACTTC.

This sequence joins TRBV15 and TRBJ1-2; the match to TRBD1 covers 7 bases. The CDR3 sequence is 14 residues long. Germline V gene lookup returns CDR1 LNHNV and CDR2 YYDKDF (reference sequence). The trim removed 3 bases at V and 4 bases at J, leaving 5 bases unmatched. CDR3 sequence: CATSSGDRVYGYTF. CDR3 coding DNA: TGTGCCACCAGCAGTGGAGACAGGGTCTATGGCTACACCTTC.

The table lists this clone with a few counts. The chain combines TRBV27 with TRBJ2-7, with D possibly being TRBD2 (6 bases). This CDR3 comprises 12 residues. Deletions cut 4 bases from V and 8 bases from J, with 12 bases between. Germline assignment: CDR1 MNHEY and CDR2 SMNVEV (reference sequence). The CDR3 protein is CASSSGLSKQYF. CDR3 DNA sequence: TGTGCCAGCAGTTCCGGACTAAGCAAGCAGTACTTC.

CDR3 region: CASSEARGSGETQYF. The DNA for the CDR3 is TGTGCCAGCAGTGAAGCGCGGGGTTCCGGGGAGACCCAGTACTTC. The V gene is TRBV6-1, the J gene TRBJ2-5, with TRBD2 as a possible D gene (6 bases). The germline CDR1 and CDR2 sequences are MNHNS and SASEGT. The length of the CDR3 is 15 residues. Trimming removed 0 bases from V and 5 bases from J, with 13 bases in between.

This clone was detected once. V is TRBV4-2 and J is TRBJ2-5; no reliable D call. Deletions cut 1 base from V and 4 bases from J, with 7 bases between. This CDR3 has 13 amino acids. The germline CDR1 and CDR2 sequences are LGHNA and YNFKEQ. DNA for the CDR3: TGTGCCAGCAGCCAAGTTAGTGCAGAGACCCAGTACTTC. Its protein is CASSQVSAETQYF.

The chain joins TRBV25-1 to TRBJ1-6; a possible D gene is TRBD1 (5 bases). Germline V gives CDR1 MGHDK, CDR2 SYGVNS. CDR3 length equals 14 residues. V was pared by 4 bases and J by 7 bases, with 11 bases between. CDR3 sequence reads: CASSGGAENSPLHF. CDR3 sequence (DNA): TGTGCCAGCAGTGGCGGGGCCGAAAATTCACCCCTCCACTTT.

The CDR3 spells CASSSTSGGPHRYEQYF. The CDR3 DNA is TGTGCCAGCAGTTCCACTAGCGGGGGGCCCCACCGCTACGAGCAGTACTTC. The chain employs TRBV27 and TRBJ2-7, with 12 bases fitting TRBD2. Losses at the gene ends were 4 bases for V and 3 bases for J; bases not matched to a gene: 10. Germline CDR1 reads MNHEY; CDR2 reads SMNVEV (reference sequence). The CDR3 consists of 17 residues.

This chain joins TRBV30 and TRBJ1-5, with a tentative D call TRBD1 (5 bases). V dropped 3 bases and J dropped 4 bases, with 7 bases sitting between them. This CDR3 spans 12 amino acids. Germline loops: CDR1 GTSNPN, CDR2 SVGIG (reference sequence). The CDR3: CAWSPGNQPQHF. The CDR3 region has the DNA TGTGCCTGGAGCCCAGGGAATCAGCCCCAGCATTTT.

The chain combines TRBV7-2 with TRBJ2-3; 9 bases agree with TRBD2. J lost 2 bases, V lost 4 bases, and 10 bases had no gene match. The CDR3 totals 17 residues. The germline V gene encodes CDR1 SGHTA and CDR2 FQGNSA. The CDR3 coding sequence is TGTGCCAGCAGCTGGGGCGGGGGGGCCTTCACCACAGATACGCAGTATTTT. It translates to CASSWGGGAFTTDTQYF.

This clone appeared once. The CDR3 nucleotides are TGTGCCAGCAGTTGGGCTAGCGGGGGAAGAACCACCGGGGAGCTGTTTTTT. It specifies CASSWASGGRTTGELFF. The rearrangement joins TRBV27 to TRBJ2-2; TRBD2 matches at 10 bases. Germline assignment: CDR1 MNHEY and CDR2 SMNVEV (reference sequence). With V trimmed by 4 bases and J by 4 bases, 9 bases remained unmatched. The CDR3 has 17 residues.

This chain uses TRBV12-3 or TRBV12-4 with TRBJ2-5; D is ambiguous. V was shortened by 3 bases and J by 4 bases, with 3 bases between the two germline ends. The CDR3 covers 11 residues. Here the CDR3 reads CASSFGETQYF. The DNA for the CDR3 is TGTGCCAGCAGTTTCGGAGAGACCCAGTACTTC.

This chain uses TRBV2 with TRBJ1-5, with D maybe TRBD1 (6 bases). CDR1 is SNHLY, CDR2 FYNNEI, per germline. The CDR3 totals 14 residues. V was trimmed by 9 bases and J by 2 bases, leaving 14 bases between them. CDR3 DNA: TGTGCCAGTCAGAGGGGGGGAGGCAATCAGCCCCAGCATTTT. Its protein product is CASQRGGGNQPQHF.

The V and J genes are TRBV19 and TRBJ1-2; 10 bases are a match to TRBD1. Germline values: CDR1 LNHDA, CDR2 SQIVND (reference sequence). Trimming removed 9 bases from V and 4 bases from J; junction bases left unmatched: 14. This CDR3 has 16 amino acids. The CDR3 region is CASHAQDRGPGYGYTF. The CDR3 bases are TGTGCCAGCCACGCCCAAGACAGGGGGCCGGGCTATGGCTACACCTTC.

This clone is a singleton in its sample. The chain has TRBV9 and TRBJ2-7; 10 nucleotides agree with TRBD2. Germline assignment: CDR1 SGDLS and CDR2 YYNGEE. CDR3 length: 14 amino acids. The V and J ends lost 5 bases and 0 bases, in that order; junction bases with no gene match: 2. CDR3 sequence (DNA): TGTGCCAGCAGTATAGCGGGGGGCTCCTACGAGCAGTACTTC. Translating gives CASSIAGGSYEQYF.

V and J are TRBV15 and TRBJ2-1; the match to TRBD2 covers 15 bases. After removal of 1 base from V and 2 bases from J, the junction contained 9 bases not matched to a gene. The CDR3 runs to 20 residues. Germline-derived CDR1 and CDR2 are LNHNV and YYDKDF (reference sequence). The CDR3 is CATSRGVGLAGGQTYNEQFF. The CDR3 DNA sequence: TGTGCCACCAGCAGAGGGGTAGGACTAGCGGGGGGGCAAACCTACAATGAGCAGTTCTTC.

The chain combines TRBV29-1 with TRBJ2-1, with 10 positions matching TRBD2. With V trimmed by 6 bases and J by 5 bases, 10 bases remained unmatched. Per the germline V gene, CDR1 is SQVTM and CDR2 is ANQGSEA. This CDR3 comprises 15 residues. CDR3 loop: CSVKWASGGNNEQFF. CDR3 sequence (DNA): TGCAGCGTCAAATGGGCTAGCGGGGGAAACAATGAGCAGTTCTTC.

This rearrangement joins TRBV7-3 to TRBJ2-1, with TRBD2 matching 14 bases. In germline, CDR1 is SGHTA, CDR2 FQGTGA. This CDR3 contains 17 residues. V trimming: 3 bases; J trimming: 6 bases; junction bases outside the gene matches: 7. The CDR3 coding sequence is TGTGCCAGCAGCTTTTCCACCGGGACTAGCGGGGGCAATGAGCAGTTCTTC. Protein product: CASSFSTGTSGGNEQFF. Full variable domain (outside the CDR3, taken from reference TRBV7-3 and TRBJ2-1): GAGVSQTPSNKVTEKGKYVELRCDPISGHTALYWYRQSLGQGPEFLIYFQGTGAADDSGLPNDRFFAVRPEGSVSTLKIQRTERGDSAVYLCASSFSTGTSGGNEQFFGPGTRLTVL.